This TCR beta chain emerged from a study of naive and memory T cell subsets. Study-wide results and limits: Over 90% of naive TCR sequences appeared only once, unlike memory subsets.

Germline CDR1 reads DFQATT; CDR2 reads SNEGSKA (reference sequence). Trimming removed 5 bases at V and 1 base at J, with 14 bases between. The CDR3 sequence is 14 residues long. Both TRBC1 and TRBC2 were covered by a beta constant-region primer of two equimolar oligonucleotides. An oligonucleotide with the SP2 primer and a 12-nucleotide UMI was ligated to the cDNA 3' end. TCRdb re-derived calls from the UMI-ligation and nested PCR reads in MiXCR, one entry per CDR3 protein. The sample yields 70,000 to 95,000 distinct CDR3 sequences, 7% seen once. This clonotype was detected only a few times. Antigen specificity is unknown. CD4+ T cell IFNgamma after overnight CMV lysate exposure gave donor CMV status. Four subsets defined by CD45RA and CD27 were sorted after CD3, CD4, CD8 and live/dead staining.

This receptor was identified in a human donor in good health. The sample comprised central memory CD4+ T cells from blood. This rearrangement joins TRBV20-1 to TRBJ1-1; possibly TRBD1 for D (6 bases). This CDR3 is CSAAPGTPNTEAFF. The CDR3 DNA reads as TGCAGTGCTGCTCCCGGGACACCGAACACTGAAGCTTTCTTT.